These 22 T cell receptor beta chains originate from one sample sequenced in a study of CD8 T cells in ankylosing spondylitis. TCRdb re-analysed the 5' RACE reads in MiXCR, keeping a single row per CDR3 protein. The data show 110,000 to 150,000 distinct CDR3 sequences, roughly 8.4% seen once. The sequenced sample consisted of synovial fluid, either unsorted or a sorted T cell fraction (not recorded which). These receptors came from a male donor with ankylosing spondylitis.

This clonotype appeared many times. Germline and junction disagree at one end, which may indicate a read error. The chain joins TRBV9 to TRBJ1-5; D is possibly TRBD1 (5 bases). CDR3 length: 14 amino acids. Germline V gene data show CDR1 as SGDLS and CDR2 as YYNGEE. The chain's CDR3 is CASNVHGGDQPQHF. The CDR3 DNA sequence: TGTGCCAGCAACGTACATGGGGGAGATCAGCCCCAGCATTTT.

This clonotype was detected ten times or more. DNA of the CDR3: TGCAGTGCTAGTTCAAGTGATCGCACGCAGTATTTT. Translated, it gives CSASSSDRTQYF. This chain joins TRBV20-1 and TRBJ2-3; D is uncertain. Germline-derived CDR1 and CDR2 are DFQATT and SNEGSKA (reference sequence). The CDR3 runs to 12 residues. The V end lost 3 bases, the J end lost 9 bases, and 13 bases lay between the germline ends.

The count of this clonotype is one. This chain joins TRBV9 and TRBJ2-2; D gene ambiguous. The CDR3 has 18 amino acids. Germline assignment: CDR1 SGDLS and CDR2 YYNGEE. V dropped 2 bases and J dropped 5 bases, with 22 bases sitting between them. The CDR3 nucleotides are TGTGCCAGCAGCGTTCTTCTCCCTGGCTCTCTTCGTACCGGGGAGCTGTTTTTT. Translated, it gives CASSVLLPGSLRTGELFF.

In this sample, this clonotype turned up many times. The chain combines TRBV12-3 or TRBV12-4 with TRBJ1-2; D is unclear. The CDR3 runs to 13 residues. Trimming stripped 5 bases from V and 4 bases from J, with 11 bases between. The CDR3 nucleotides read TGTGCCAGCAGTCCGGGCAGAACCTATGGCTACACCTTC. It translates to CASSPGRTYGYTF.

The CDR3 DNA reads TGTGCCAGCCGGGACTCCTGGAGCACTGAAGCTTTCTTT. Amino acids: CASRDSWSTEAFF. The rearrangement links TRBV6-1 to TRBJ1-1; the D gene is possibly TRBD1 (5 bases). Per the germline V gene, CDR1 is MNHNS and CDR2 is SASEGT. The CDR3 length is 13 residues. With 8 bases removed from V and 4 bases from J, the gap between germline ends came to 14 bases.

This clonotype was recorded at least ten times. This chain uses TRBV4-3 with TRBJ2-1, with 8 nucleotides matching TRBD2. Germline CDR1 and CDR2: LGHNA and YSLEER. The V segment lost 6 bases and the J segment 6 bases; nucleotides outside the gene matches: 7. The length of the CDR3 is 14 residues. This chain's CDR3 is CASRRTGGANEQFF. The CDR3 DNA sequence: TGCGCCAGCAGGAGAACGGGGGGGGCCAATGAGCAGTTCTTC.

The chain recombines TRBV20-1 with TRBJ2-2; unclear D gene. From germline, CDR1 is DFQATT and CDR2 SNEGSKA (reference sequence). The CDR3 sequence is 12 residues long. The V gene lost 6 bases and the J gene lost 0 bases, with 5 bases spanning the gap. The CDR3 is CSAQTNTGELFF. CDR3 sequence (DNA): TGCAGTGCGCAAACGAACACCGGGGAGCTGTTTTTT.

This clonotype was seen ten or more times. This chain uses TRBV4-1 with TRBJ1-1; 7 nucleotides line up with TRBD1. CDR3 length: 14 amino acids. The V gene end was trimmed by 1 base and the J gene end by 7 bases; junction bases not matched to a gene: 6. CDR1 is MGHRA, CDR2 YSYEKL, per germline. The CDR3 DNA sequence: TGCGCCAGCAGCCAAGCAGACAGGGTGATTGAAGCTTTCTTT. It specifies CASSQADRVIEAFF.

This clonotype was found many times. The rearrangement joins TRBV29-1 to TRBJ2-1; 15 bases are a match to TRBD2. V lost 2 bases and J lost 6; bases outside the gene matches: 2. The length of the CDR3 is 15 residues. Germline assignment: CDR1 SQVTM and CDR2 ANQGSEA. CDR3 in DNA: TGCAGCGTTGAAAGGGGACTAGCGGGGGGCAATGAGCAGTTCTTC. Translating gives CSVERGLAGGNEQFF.

This clonotype was recorded a few times. This rearrangement joins TRBV5-1 to TRBJ2-1; D ambiguous. The CDR3 loop spans 16 amino acids. Germline CDR1 reads SGHRS; CDR2 reads YFSETQ. V dropped 0 bases and J dropped 0 bases, with 10 bases sitting between them. The CDR3 here is CASSLGGPSSYNEQFF. The CDR3 bases are TGCGCCAGCAGCTTGGGGGGTCCTAGCTCCTACAATGAGCAGTTCTTC.

This clonotype was counted ten times or more. The chain carries TRBV7-9 and TRBJ2-7; D unclear. Germline V gives CDR1 SEHNR, CDR2 FQNEAQ (reference sequence). V was pared by 5 bases and J by 6 bases, with 11 bases between. The CDR3 runs to 12 residues. For the CDR3, the DNA is TGTGCCAGCAGCCCAGTGGGTTCCGAGCAGTACTTC. As protein: CASSPVGSEQYF.

This clonotype was found a few times. The V call is TRBV4-1, the J call TRBJ1-4; weak D call: TRBD1 (6 bases). The germline V and J ends were trimmed by 4 bases and 4 bases, with 19 bases remaining between them. The CDR3 is 17 residues long. CDR1 and CDR2 (germline): MGHRA, YSYEKL. CDR3 DNA sequence: TGCGCCAGCAGCCCAGCGAGGGCACAGGGAATTAATGAAAAACTGTTTTTT. Translating it yields CASSPARAQGINEKLFF.

This clonotype was detected only a few times. The genes are TRBV20-1 and TRBJ2-4; D gene unclear. The CDR3 spans 14 residues. Trimming took 4 bases from V and 1 from J, leaving 11 bases between them. The germline V gene encodes CDR1 DFQATT and CDR2 SNEGSKA (reference sequence). The CDR3: CSAIRGSAKNIQYF. CDR3 DNA: TGCAGTGCTATTAGAGGCAGCGCCAAAAACATTCAGTACTTC.

This clonotype appeared many times. The CDR3 coding sequence is TGTGCCACCAGCAGAGATAAGATGCGGGGACAGCCCCAGCATTTT. Protein: CATSRDKMRGQPQHF. The V call is TRBV15, the J call TRBJ1-5; unclear D gene. Germline V gene lookup returns CDR1 LNHNV and CDR2 YYDKDF (reference sequence). Deletions cut 0 bases from V and 7 bases from J, with 13 bases between. This CDR3 comprises 15 residues.

On this clonotype: A single base separates this from a much larger clone, so it may be a read error. This rearrangement joins TRBV25-1 to TRBJ2-3; TRBD1 aligns across 8 bases. Germline V lookup: CDR1 MGHDK, CDR2 SYGVNS. V shed 4 bases and J 5 bases; nucleotides not matched to a gene: 5. This CDR3 has 14 residues. CDR3 nucleotides: TGTGCCAGCAGTGCCGACAGGGGTGGAGATACGCAGTATTTT. Protein product: CASSADRGGDTQYF.

The CDR3 sequence is CASSSTAAGGVINEKLFF. CDR3 bases: TGTGCCAGCAGTTCCACGGCCGCAGGAGGGGTGATTAATGAAAAACTGTTTTTT. This chain joins TRBV28 and TRBJ1-4; maybe TRBD1 (5 bases). Looked up from germline, CDR1 is MDHEN and CDR2 is SYDVKM. This CDR3 contains 18 residues. V lost 4 bases to trimming and J lost 4 bases, with 22 bases between them.

The chain carries TRBV5-4 and TRBJ1-4; 7 nucleotides agree with TRBD1. V lost 4 bases, J lost 2 bases, and 5 bases stayed unmatched. The length of the CDR3 is 15 residues. Germline V CDR1 and CDR2: SGHNT, YYREEE (reference sequence). CDR3 sequence reads: CASSKPGQTNEKLFF. DNA for the CDR3: TGTGCCAGCAGCAAACCGGGACAGACTAATGAAAAACTGTTTTTT.

To note about this clonotype: An end of the junction differs from the germline gene, which may be a read error. V and J are TRBV4-3 and TRBJ1-2; the match to TRBD1 covers 7 bases. Germline V gene data show CDR1 as LGHNA and CDR2 as YSLEER. The CDR3 runs to 16 residues. CDR3 protein: CASSKDRTGRNYGYTF. CDR3 in DNA: TGCGCCAGCAGCAAAGATCGGACAGGCAGGAACTATGGCTACACCTTC.

This clonotype appeared a few times. The V call is TRBV6-1, the J call TRBJ2-1, with 8 bases aligning to TRBD1. Germline assignment: CDR1 MNHNS and CDR2 SASEGT. CDR3 length: 14 amino acids. The trim removed 8 bases at V and 3 bases at J, leaving 6 bases unmatched. CDR3 residues: CASAGQGGYNEQFF. The CDR3 nucleotides read TGTGCCAGCGCCGGACAGGGCGGCTACAATGAGCAGTTCTTC.

In its sample, this clonotype was seen many times. The J gene is TRBJ1-1, the V gene TRBV7-9; a weak D match, TRBD1 (5 bases). V was pared by 4 bases and J by 7 bases, with 22 bases between. Germline values: CDR1 SEHNR, CDR2 FQNEAQ (reference sequence). CDR3 size: 16 residues. The CDR3 sequence is CASSSMGTHEGIEAFF. In DNA form, the CDR3 reads TGTGCCAGCAGCTCTATGGGGACCCATGAAGGTATTGAAGCTTTCTTT.

This chain joins TRBV20-1 and TRBJ2-5; 7 bases are a match to TRBD1. The V gene end was trimmed by 6 bases and the J gene end by 1 base; junction bases not matched to a gene: 5. The CDR3 runs 13 residues. Germline CDR1 reads DFQATT; CDR2 reads SNEGSKA (reference sequence). CDR3 DNA sequence: TGCAGTGCATACCGGGACAGCCAAGAGACCCAGTACTTC. Protein sequence: CSAYRDSQETQYF.

The chain recombines TRBV2 with TRBJ1-1; 9 bases match TRBD1. CDR3 length equals 14 residues. The V segment lost 5 bases and the J segment 3 bases; nucleotides outside the gene matches: 4. Germline V gene data show CDR1 as SNHLY and CDR2 as FYNNEI. The CDR3 region is CASSYRGQDTEAFF. As DNA, the CDR3 is TGTGCCAGCAGTTACAGGGGGCAGGACACTGAAGCTTTCTTT. Together with reference TRBV2 and TRBJ1-1, the CDR3 gives the full variable domain: EPEVTQTPSHQVTQMGQEVILRCVPISNHLYFYWYRQILGQKVEFLVSFYNNEISEKSEIFDDQFSVERPDGSNFTLKIRSTKLEDSAMYFCASSYRGQDTEAFFGQGTRLTVV.